This T cell receptor beta chain was found in a study of blood T cell repertoires in COVID-19. Participant-reported clinical history was the basis for cohort assignment. Recovered status in Cohort 3 required two negative PCRs, clearance, or symptom resolution. Sequencing used immunoSEQ multiplex PCR; TCRdb keeps in-frame clones, though not all of them. Of approximately 180,000 clones in the sample, around 73% are singletons; the top ten hold about 18%. V was shortened by 6 bases and J by 6 bases, with 9 bases between the two germline ends. Germline lookup yields CDR1 DFQATT and CDR2 SNEGSKA (reference sequence). This CDR3 is built from 11 residues.

This chain joins TRBV20-1 and TRBJ2-1, with D maybe TRBD1 (6 bases). This TCR was recovered from a woman in her fifties or sixties who had recovered from COVID-19. Sample: PBMCs or T cells enriched from blood (not recorded which). CDR3 region: CSAAQGNEQFF. Written as DNA, the CDR3 is TGCAGTGCCGCACAGGGCAATGAGCAGTTCTTC.